Following are 15 T cell receptor beta chains from one sample sequenced in a study of T cell responses to AZD1222 COVID-19 vaccine. Using immunoSEQ multiplex PCR, the repertoire was profiled, and TCRdb retains in-frame clones only, with some absent. The table lists around 50,000 clones, 80% to 90% of them singletons, with roughly 10% in the top ten. Source: peripheral blood, taken on day 0 of AZD1222 vaccination. The receptor set was obtained from an adult in good health.

This clone was seen more than once but under ten times. V and J are TRBV27 and TRBJ2-7, with D uncertain. The length of the CDR3 is 16 residues. The germline V gene encodes CDR1 MNHEY and CDR2 SMNVEV (reference sequence). V dropped 5 bases and J dropped 3 bases, with 20 bases sitting between them. The CDR3 DNA follows: TGTGCCAGCAGTCCAGGCCGGGCCAAAAAGGACTACGAGCAGTACTTC. Its protein is CASSPGRAKKDYEQYF.

This chain uses TRBV19 with TRBJ1-1; no clear D. This CDR3 is 13 amino acids long. Trimming left V 7 bases short and J 4 bases short, with 13 bases between. Germline V CDR1 and CDR2: LNHDA, SQIVND (reference sequence). The CDR3 protein is CASTPLGITEAFF. The CDR3 DNA follows: TGTGCCAGTACCCCTCTCGGGATCACTGAAGCTTTCTTT.

The count of this clone is one. J is TRBJ2-3 and V is TRBV7-6; D gene ambiguous. Germline CDR1 and CDR2: SGHVS and FNYEAQ. V gave up 5 bases and J gave up 0 bases, with 6 bases separating them. The CDR3 length is 13 residues. The CDR3 nucleotides read TGTGCCAGCAGCCGTGGAAGCACAGATACGCAGTATTTT. Amino acid sequence: CASSRGSTDTQYF.

The CDR3 sequence: CASQDTYQPQHF. CDR3 sequence (DNA): TGTGCCAGTCAAGACACGTATCAGCCCCAGCATTTT. The genes are TRBV19 and TRBJ1-5; D remains unclear. The V and J ends lost 8 bases and 5 bases respectively, with 10 bases between them. CDR1 is LNHDA and CDR2 is SQIVND in the germline V gene (reference sequence). CDR3 size: 12 residues.

This clone was detected only once. The chain combines TRBV6-5 with TRBJ1-3; D is unclear. The germline V and J ends were trimmed by 7 bases and 0 bases, with 13 bases remaining between them. CDR1 and CDR2 from the germline V gene are MNHEY and SVGAGI. The CDR3 loop spans 15 amino acids. In nucleotides, the CDR3 is TGTGCCAGCATTCCGGGTCTCTTCTCTGGAAACACCATATATTTT. Translating it yields CASIPGLFSGNTIYF.

The rearrangement uses TRBV3-1 (or the pseudogene TRBV3-2) and TRBJ1-1, with 10 bases identical to TRBD1. V lost 3 bases and J lost 0; bases outside the gene matches: 1. CDR3 length: 15 residues. Germline V CDR1 and CDR2: LGHDT, YNNKEL (reference sequence). The CDR3 spells CASSQGQGMNTEAFF. The CDR3, as DNA: TGTGCCAGCAGCCAGGGACAGGGGATGAACACTGAAGCTTTCTTT.

The rearrangement joins TRBV2 to TRBJ1-2; TRBD1 might be the D (5 bases). Per germline, CDR1 SNHLY and CDR2 FYNNEI. Trimming removed 4 bases at V and 3 bases at J, with 12 bases between. The CDR3 is made up of 14 amino acids. CDR3 loop: CASSVLGGDYGYTF. CDR3 coding DNA: TGTGCCAGCAGTGTTTTGGGGGGAGACTATGGCTACACCTTC.

The chain uses TRBV11-3 and TRBJ2-1; D is perhaps TRBD2 (5 bases). V gave up 5 bases and J gave up 10 bases, with 12 bases separating them. Per the germline V gene, CDR1 is SGHNT and CDR2 is YENEEA. The CDR3 spans 12 residues. In DNA, the CDR3 is TGTGCCAGCAGCCCGAGCGGCGAAGAGCAGTTCTTC. Protein product: CASSPSGEEQFF.

The V call is TRBV19, the J call TRBJ1-5; 9 bases agree with TRBD1. The CDR3 runs 15 residues. V was pared by 7 bases and J by 4 bases, with 8 bases of the junction left unmatched. CDR1 and CDR2 (germline): LNHDA, SQIVND (reference sequence). CDR3 region: CASMVPGQGNQPQHF. CDR3 coding DNA: TGTGCCAGTATGGTACCGGGACAGGGAAATCAGCCCCAGCATTTT.

The gene calls are TRBV18 and TRBJ2-7; weak D call: TRBD1 (5 bases). The germline CDR1 and CDR2 sequences are KGHSH and LQKENI. With 6 bases removed from V and 2 bases from J, the gap between germline ends came to 8 bases. The length of the CDR3 is 12 residues. The CDR3 DNA sequence: TGTGCCAGCTCCCGACAGACCTACGAGCAGTACTTC. Protein product: CASSRQTYEQYF.

Details on this clone: The same CDR3 is also encoded by other DNA sequences in this sample. The genes are TRBV4-2 and TRBJ1-5, with TRBD1 identical over 8 bases. Germline CDR1 LGHNA, CDR2 YNFKEQ. The J segment lost 4 bases and the V segment lost 1 base, leaving 0 bases of the junction unmatched. The CDR3 runs 14 residues. CDR3 sequence: CASSQGQGNQPQHF. The CDR3 DNA is TGTGCCAGCAGCCAAGGACAGGGGAATCAGCCCCAGCATTTT.

This clone has just a few counts. The chain combines TRBV5-1 with TRBJ2-1; perhaps TRBD2 as D (5 bases). The germline gives CDR1 SGHRS, CDR2 YFSETQ. V was cut by 4 bases and J by 0 bases, with 14 bases left in between. The CDR3 is 16 residues long. The CDR3 protein is CASSPQTTSSYNEQFF. The CDR3 DNA reads as TGCGCCAGCAGCCCCCAGACTACGAGCTCCTACAATGAGCAGTTCTTC.

This clone turned up a few times. The CDR3 DNA sequence: TGTGCCAGCAGCTCCCCCGGGAGACTCAACTACGAGCAGTACTTC. Translating it yields CASSSPGRLNYEQYF. The chain recombines TRBV13 with TRBJ2-7, with D perhaps TRBD2 (6 bases). V was trimmed by 4 bases and J by 3 bases, leaving 16 bases between them. This CDR3 has 15 amino acids. Germline V gene sequence: CDR1 PRHDT, CDR2 FYEKMQ (reference sequence).

The chain employs TRBV7-2 and TRBJ2-5; 8 bases line up with TRBD2. The V segment lost 1 base and the J segment 14 bases; nucleotides outside the gene matches: 15. CDR3 size: 15 residues. CDR1 and CDR2 from the germline V gene are SGHTA and FQGNSA. The CDR3 nucleotides read TGTGCCAGCAGCTTAGGTTGGGACTCCCGGGGGGGGTCCTACTTC. Its protein product is CASSLGWDSRGGSYF.

This chain joins TRBV27 and TRBJ2-1; TRBD2 matches at 7 bases. With V trimmed by 11 bases and J by 0 bases, 16 bases remained unmatched. The CDR3 runs to 17 residues. Germline values: CDR1 MNHEY, CDR2 SMNVEV (reference sequence). The CDR3 DNA follows: TGTGCCTCTACGCGGGCTAGCGGCTCTTACTCCTACAATGAGCAGTTCTTC. Its translation: CASTRASGSYSYNEQFF.